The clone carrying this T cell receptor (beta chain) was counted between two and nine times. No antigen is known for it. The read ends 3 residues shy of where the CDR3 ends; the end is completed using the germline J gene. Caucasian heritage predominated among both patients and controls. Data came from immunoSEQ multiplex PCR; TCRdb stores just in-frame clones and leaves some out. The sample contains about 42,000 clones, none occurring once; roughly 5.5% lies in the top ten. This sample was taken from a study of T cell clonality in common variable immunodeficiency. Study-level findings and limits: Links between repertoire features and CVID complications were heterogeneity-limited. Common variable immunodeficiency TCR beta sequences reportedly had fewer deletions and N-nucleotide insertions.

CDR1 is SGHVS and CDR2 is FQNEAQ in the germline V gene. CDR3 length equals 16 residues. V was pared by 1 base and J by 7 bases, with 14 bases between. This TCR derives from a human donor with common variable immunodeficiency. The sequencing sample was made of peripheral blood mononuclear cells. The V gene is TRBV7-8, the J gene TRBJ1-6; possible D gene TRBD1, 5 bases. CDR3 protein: CASSLVRGGANSPLHF. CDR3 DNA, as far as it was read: TGTGCCAGCAGCTTAGTGCGGGGAGGGGCAAATTCACCC.